This T cell receptor (beta chain) was retrieved from a study of T cell clones after liver transplantation. As for the study in general: Subjects received no induction therapy and standard immunosuppression until randomization at 12-24 months post-transplant. General study results and limits: A larger donor-reactive than third-party decline suggested partial antigen-specific deletion.

In regard to this clone: Its antigen remains unknown.

Libraries were prepared by immunoSEQ multiplex PCR; TCRdb keeps only in-frame clonotypes and omits some of them. The table records nearly 55,000 clones, around 85% of them present only once. V was clipped by 5 bases and J by 3 bases; unmatched bases: 6. CDR1 is MNHEY and CDR2 is SVGAGI in the germline V gene. The CDR3 runs 14 residues. The chain employs TRBV6-5 and TRBJ1-2, with TRBD1 identical over 7 bases. Material: CD4+ T cells from blood, obtained before liver transplant. The clonotype was recovered from a human donor who received a liver transplant. In DNA, the CDR3 is TGTGCCAGCAGTCGAACCGGGACAGACTATGGCTACACCTTC. This codes for CASSRTGTDYGYTF.